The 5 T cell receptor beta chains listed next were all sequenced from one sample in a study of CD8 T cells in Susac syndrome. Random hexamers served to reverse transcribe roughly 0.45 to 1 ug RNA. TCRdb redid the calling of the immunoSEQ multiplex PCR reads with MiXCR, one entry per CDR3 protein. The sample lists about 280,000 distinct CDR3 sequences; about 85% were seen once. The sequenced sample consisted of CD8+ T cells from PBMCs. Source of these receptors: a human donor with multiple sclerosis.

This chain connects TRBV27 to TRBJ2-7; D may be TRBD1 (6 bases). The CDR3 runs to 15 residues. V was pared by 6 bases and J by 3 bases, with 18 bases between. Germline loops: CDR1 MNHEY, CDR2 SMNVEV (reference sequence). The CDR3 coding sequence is TGTGCCAGCAGCTCCAAACAGGGAAGTCACTACGAGCAGTACTTC. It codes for CASSSKQGSHYEQYF.

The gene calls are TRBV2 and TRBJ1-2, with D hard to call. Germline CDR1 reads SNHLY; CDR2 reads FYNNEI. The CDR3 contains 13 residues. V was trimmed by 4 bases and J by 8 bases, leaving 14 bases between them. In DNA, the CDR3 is TGTGCCAGCAGTGGACGCCAGGTGAAAGGCTACACCTTC. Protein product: CASSGRQVKGYTF.

CDR3 sequence: CASSRDREGSTDTQYF. As DNA, the CDR3 is TGTGCCAGTAGTAGAGACAGGGAAGGGAGCACAGATACGCAGTATTTT. The chain combines TRBV19 with TRBJ2-3; 7 bases are a match to TRBD1. This CDR3 comprises 16 residues. V dropped 4 bases and J dropped 0; count of bases not matched to a gene: 7. Germline CDR1 and CDR2: LNHDA and SQIVND (reference sequence).

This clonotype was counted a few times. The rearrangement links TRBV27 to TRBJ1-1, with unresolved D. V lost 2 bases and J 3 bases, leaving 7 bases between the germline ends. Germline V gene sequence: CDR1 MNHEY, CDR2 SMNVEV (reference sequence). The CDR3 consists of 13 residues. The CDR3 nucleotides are TGTGCCAGCAGTTTAAGTAGGCACACTGAAGCTTTCTTT. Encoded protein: CASSLSRHTEAFF.

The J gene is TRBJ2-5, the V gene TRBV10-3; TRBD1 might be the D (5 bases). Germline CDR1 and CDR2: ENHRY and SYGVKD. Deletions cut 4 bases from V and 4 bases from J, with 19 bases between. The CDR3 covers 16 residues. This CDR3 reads CAISGAGPGWGETQYF. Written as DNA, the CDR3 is TGTGCCATCAGTGGGGCTGGGCCAGGGTGGGGAGAGACCCAGTACTTC.